The 19 T cell receptor beta chains listed next were all sequenced from one sample in a study of cytomegalovirus exposure and HLA in healthy donors. With 60 Vbeta and 13 Jbeta primers, the PCR was carried out. Sequenced by immunoSEQ multiplex PCR; TCRdb stores in-frame clones only, minus some. The repertoire has some 200,000 clones, roughly 80% of them found once; the top ten carry approximately 0.4%. What was sequenced was PBMCs. All receptors derive from a male donor in good health and CMV-seropositive.

The chain has TRBV30 and TRBJ2-7, with 7 bases matching TRBD1. This CDR3 has 13 residues. Germline V gene lookup returns CDR1 GTSNPN and CDR2 SVGIG (reference sequence). After removal of 8 bases from V and 0 bases from J, the junction contained 7 bases not matched to a gene. CDR3 amino acids: CATDRVASYEQYF. The CDR3 DNA is TGTGCCACTGACAGGGTGGCCTCCTACGAGCAGTACTTC.

V is TRBV9 and J is TRBJ2-1, with D possibly being TRBD2 (5 bases). Germline V CDR1 and CDR2: SGDLS, YYNGEE. This CDR3 spans 15 amino acids. Trimming took off 4 bases at V and 6 bases at J, with 17 bases between the two ends. CDR3 coding DNA: TGTGCCAGCAGCCCCCAATCCTTACTAGGCAATGAGCAGTTCTTC. Amino acid sequence: CASSPQSLLGNEQFF.

The chain joins TRBV19 to TRBJ1-5; D not resolved. This CDR3 region has 13 residues. Germline V gene sequence: CDR1 LNHDA, CDR2 SQIVND (reference sequence). Trimming removed 7 bases from V and 6 bases from J, with 13 bases in between. The CDR3: CASTLMGSQPQHF. CDR3 coding DNA: TGTGCCAGTACCTTGATGGGGAGTCAGCCCCAGCATTTT. The whole variable domain, filled in from reference TRBV19 and TRBJ1-5, reads DGGITQSPKYLFRKEGQNVTLSCEQNLNHDAMYWYRQDPGQGLRLIYYSQIVNDFQKGDIAEGYSVSREKKESFPLTVTSAQKNPTAFYLCASTLMGSQPQHFGDGTRLSIL.

The chain uses TRBV9 and TRBJ1-1, with D perhaps TRBD1 (6 bases). This CDR3 comprises 14 residues. From germline, CDR1 is SGDLS and CDR2 YYNGEE. Trimming stripped 4 bases from V and 4 bases from J, with 14 bases between. The CDR3 spells CASSPEQGGTEAFF. The CDR3 coding sequence is TGTGCCAGCAGCCCCGAACAGGGCGGCACTGAAGCTTTCTTT.

The J gene is TRBJ2-7, the V gene TRBV7-2, with D perhaps TRBD2 (6 bases). CDR3 length equals 14 residues. Germline CDR1 reads SGHTA; CDR2 reads FQGNSA. Trimming removed 6 bases from V and 3 bases from J, with 15 bases in between. The chain's CDR3 is CASSRKGLLYEQYF. The CDR3 coding sequence is TGTGCCAGCAGTCGTAAGGGACTTCTCTACGAGCAGTACTTC.

This clone was detected only a few times. J is TRBJ1-4 and V is TRBV7-9, with D possibly TRBD1 on 6 matching bases. This CDR3 is 13 amino acids long. Germline values: CDR1 SEHNR, CDR2 FQNEAQ (reference sequence). Trimming pared 2 bases from V and 8 bases from J, leaving 9 bases between. DNA for the CDR3: TGTGCCAGCAGCTTATTGCAGGGGGAAAAACTGTTTTTT. This sequence encodes CASSLLQGEKLFF.

The J gene is TRBJ2-2, the V gene TRBV28; D is perhaps TRBD1 (6 bases). Trimming took 6 bases from V and 1 from J, leaving 15 bases between them. The CDR3 extends over 16 amino acids. Germline assignment: CDR1 MDHEN and CDR2 SYDVKM. The CDR3, as DNA: TGTGCCAGCAGGTTTTTAAGGGGACAGAACACCGGGGAGCTGTTTTTT. Translating it yields CASRFLRGQNTGELFF. Using reference TRBV28 and TRBJ2-2 for the parts outside the CDR3, the full variable domain is DVKVTQSSRYLVKRTGEKVFLECVQDMDHENMFWYRQDPGLGLRLIYFSYDVKMKEKGDIPEGYSVSREKKERFSLILESASTNQTSMYLCASRFLRGQNTGELFFGEGSRLTVL.

The V and J genes are TRBV7-2 and TRBJ2-7; D might be TRBD2 (5 bases). The CDR3 contains 15 residues. The V end lost 4 bases, the J end lost 0 bases, and 13 bases lay between the germline ends. The V gene's germline CDR1 is SGHTA and CDR2 FQGNSA. CDR3 amino acids: CASSSRGSSSYEQYF. For the CDR3, the DNA is TGTGCCAGCAGCTCCCGGGGATCGAGCTCCTACGAGCAGTACTTC.

This chain connects TRBV2 to TRBJ1-6; 7 bases are shared with TRBD1. Trimming removed 4 bases from V and 10 bases from J; junction bases left unmatched: 4. Per germline, CDR1 SNHLY and CDR2 FYNNEI. The CDR3 extends over 13 amino acids. DNA of the CDR3: TGTGCCAGCAGTGGGGACAGCTGGTCACCCCTCCACTTT. It specifies CASSGDSWSPLHF.

The chain employs TRBV6-6 and TRBJ2-2; 11 bases are a match to TRBD1. CDR3 length equals 15 residues. Germline V gene sequence: CDR1 MNHNY, CDR2 SVGAGI (reference sequence). V was pared by 6 bases and J by 4 bases, with 4 bases of the junction left unmatched. CDR3 in DNA: TGTGCCAGCAGCCGGGGGACAGGGGGCACCGGGGAGCTGTTTTTT. Its protein product is CASSRGTGGTGELFF.

V is TRBV10-3 and J is TRBJ2-3, with D unclear. V was trimmed by 5 bases and J by 0 bases, leaving 6 bases between them. CDR1 is ENHRY, CDR2 SYGVKD, per germline. The CDR3 is 13 residues long. The CDR3, as DNA: TGTGCCATCAGTCCCCAGAGCACAGATACGCAGTATTTT. Its translation is CAISPQSTDTQYF.

The rearrangement joins TRBV5-1 to TRBJ2-4; TRBD1 is a possible D gene (6 bases). The CDR3 has 15 residues. CDR1 and CDR2 (germline): SGHRS, YFSETQ. V shed 1 base and J shed 6 bases, with 14 bases lying between them. CDR3 coding DNA: TGCGCCAGCAGCTTGAGTGAAGGACAGAGAAACATTCAGTACTTC. Protein product: CASSLSEGQRNIQYF. Drawing the rest from reference TRBV5-1 and TRBJ2-4, the complete variable domain is KAGVTQTPRYLIKTRGQQVTLSCSPISGHRSVSWYQQTPGQGLQFLFEYFSETQRNKGNFPGRFSGRQFSNSRSEMNVSTLELGDSALYLCASSLSEGQRNIQYFGAGTRLSVL.

The V and J genes are TRBV7-2 and TRBJ2-1; tentatively, D is TRBD1 (6 bases). The V gene's germline CDR1 is SGHTA and CDR2 FQGNSA. Deletions cut 1 base from V and 9 bases from J, with 10 bases between. The CDR3 has 13 residues. The DNA for the CDR3 is TGTGCCAGCAGCTTAGGACTGGACAGTGAGCAGTTCTTC. Protein: CASSLGLDSEQFF.

This chain joins TRBV18 and TRBJ1-1; 7 bases map to TRBD1. Germline V gives CDR1 KGHSH, CDR2 LQKENI. The CDR3 has 15 amino acids. V trimming: 4 bases; J trimming: 1 base; junction bases outside the gene matches: 6. The DNA of the CDR3 is TGTGCCAGCTCACTCACGACAGGGACGAACACTGAAGCTTTCTTT. Translation: CASSLTTGTNTEAFF.

The chain couples TRBV4-3 to TRBJ1-1, with D hard to call. This CDR3 is built from 13 residues. V was clipped by 5 bases and J by 0 bases, with 7 bases between them. The germline V gene has CDR1 LGHNA and CDR2 YSLEER. The CDR3 DNA sequence: TGCGCCAGCAGCGCACTCATGAACACTGAAGCTTTCTTT. This translates into CASSALMNTEAFF.

Details on this clone: The junction departs from germline at one end; a sequencing error may be responsible. The CDR3 loop is CATWTGGSRANVLTF. CDR3 bases: TGTGCCACCTGGACAGGGGGCTCTAGGGCCAACGTCCTGACTTTC. This chain links TRBV19 with TRBJ2-6, with 11 bases fitting TRBD1. The CDR3 covers 15 residues. Per the germline V gene, CDR1 is LNHDA and CDR2 is SQIVND (reference sequence).

The chain recombines TRBV28 with TRBJ2-7, with 11 bases identical to TRBD2. The trim removed 8 bases at V and 4 bases at J, leaving 10 bases unmatched. Germline assignment: CDR1 MDHEN and CDR2 SYDVKM. The length of the CDR3 is 15 residues. In nucleotides, the CDR3 is TGTGCCAGCCTGGCTTTTGGGACTAGCGGTTACGAGCAGTACTTC. Translating gives CASLAFGTSGYEQYF. The complete variable domain, with remaining parts taken from reference TRBV28 and TRBJ2-7, reads DVKVTQSSRYLVKRTGEKVFLECVQDMDHENMFWYRQDPGLGLRLIYFSYDVKMKEKGDIPEGYSVSREKKERFSLILESASTNQTSMYLCASLAFGTSGYEQYFGPGTRLTVT.

This clone was counted only a few times. This sequence joins TRBV10-3 and TRBJ1-2, with 9 bases aligning to TRBD1. CDR1 is ENHRY and CDR2 is SYGVKD in the germline V gene. The CDR3 runs 15 residues. V dropped 6 bases and J dropped 4; count of bases not matched to a gene: 9. The CDR3 region has the DNA TGTGCCATCAGAGGACAGGGGAGCGGGTCCTATGGCTACACCTTC. Its protein product is CAIRGQGSGSYGYTF.

This sequence joins TRBV4-2 and TRBJ2-2; possibly TRBD2 for D (5 bases). This CDR3 has 13 amino acids. The germline V and J ends were trimmed by 10 bases and 4 bases, with 13 bases remaining between them. Germline CDR1 and CDR2: LGHNA and YNFKEQ. CDR3 loop: CATRSGFTGELFF. CDR3 DNA: TGTGCCACTCGGAGCGGCTTCACCGGGGAGCTGTTTTTT.